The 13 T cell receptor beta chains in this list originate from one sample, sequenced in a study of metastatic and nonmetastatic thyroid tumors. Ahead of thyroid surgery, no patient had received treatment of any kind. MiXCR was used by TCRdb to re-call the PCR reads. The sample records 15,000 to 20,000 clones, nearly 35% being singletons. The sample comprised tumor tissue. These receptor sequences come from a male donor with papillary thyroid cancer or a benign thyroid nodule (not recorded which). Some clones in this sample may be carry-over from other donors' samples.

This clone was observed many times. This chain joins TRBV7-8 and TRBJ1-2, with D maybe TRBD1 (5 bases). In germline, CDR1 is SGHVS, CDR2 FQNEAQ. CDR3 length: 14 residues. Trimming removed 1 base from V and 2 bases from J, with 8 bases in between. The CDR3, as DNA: TGTGCCAGCAGCTTAGGGGGCGCGAACTATGGCTACACCTTC. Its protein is CASSLGGANYGYTF.

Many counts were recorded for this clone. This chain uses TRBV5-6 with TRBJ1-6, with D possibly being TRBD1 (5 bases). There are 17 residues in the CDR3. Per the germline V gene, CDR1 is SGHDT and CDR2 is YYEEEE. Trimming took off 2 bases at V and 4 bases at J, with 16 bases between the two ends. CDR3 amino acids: CASSFGGRARYNSPLHF. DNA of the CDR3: TGTGCCAGCAGCTTCGGTGGCAGGGCTAGGTATAATTCACCCCTCCACTTT.

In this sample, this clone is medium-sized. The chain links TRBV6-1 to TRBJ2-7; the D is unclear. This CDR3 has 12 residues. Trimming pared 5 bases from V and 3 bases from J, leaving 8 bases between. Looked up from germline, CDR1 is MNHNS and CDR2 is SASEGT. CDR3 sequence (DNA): TGTGCCAGCAGTCCACCCAACTACGAGCAGTACTTC. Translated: CASSPPNYEQYF.

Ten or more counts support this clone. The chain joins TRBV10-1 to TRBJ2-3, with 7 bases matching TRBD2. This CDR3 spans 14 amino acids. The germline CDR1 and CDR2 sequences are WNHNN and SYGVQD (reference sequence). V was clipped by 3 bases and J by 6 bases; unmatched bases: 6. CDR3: CASSDPGGMDTQYF. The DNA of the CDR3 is TGCGCCAGCAGTGACCCGGGAGGAATGGATACGCAGTATTTT.

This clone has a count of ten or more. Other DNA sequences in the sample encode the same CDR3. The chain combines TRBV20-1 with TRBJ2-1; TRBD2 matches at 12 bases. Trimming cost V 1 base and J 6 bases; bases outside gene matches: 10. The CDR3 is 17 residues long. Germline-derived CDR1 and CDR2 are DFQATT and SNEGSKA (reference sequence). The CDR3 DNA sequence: TGCAGTGCTAGAGGCACGATGACTAGCGGGGGACCCAATGAGCAGTTCTTC. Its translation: CSARGTMTSGGPNEQFF.

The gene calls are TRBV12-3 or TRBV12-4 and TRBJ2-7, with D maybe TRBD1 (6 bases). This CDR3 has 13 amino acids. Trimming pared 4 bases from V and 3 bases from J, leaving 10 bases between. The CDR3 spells CASSSDRFYEQYF. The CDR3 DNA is TGTGCCAGCAGTTCGGACAGATTCTACGAGCAGTACTTC.

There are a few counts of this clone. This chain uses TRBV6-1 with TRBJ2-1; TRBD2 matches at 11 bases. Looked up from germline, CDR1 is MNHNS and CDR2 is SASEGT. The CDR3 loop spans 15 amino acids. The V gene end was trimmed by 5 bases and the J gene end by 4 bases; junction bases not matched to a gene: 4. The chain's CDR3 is CASSKTSGIYNEQFF. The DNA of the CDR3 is TGTGCCAGCAGTAAGACTAGCGGGATATACAATGAGCAGTTCTTC.

The CDR3, as DNA: TGTGCCAGCAGCGGCGTTAATCCTAGCAATGAGCAGTTCTTC. Protein sequence: CASSGVNPSNEQFF. The rearrangement links TRBV11-2 to TRBJ2-1, with D uncertain. V lost 5 bases and J lost 6, with 14 bases in between. Germline CDR1 is SGHAT and CDR2 is FQNNGV. The length of the CDR3 is 14 residues.

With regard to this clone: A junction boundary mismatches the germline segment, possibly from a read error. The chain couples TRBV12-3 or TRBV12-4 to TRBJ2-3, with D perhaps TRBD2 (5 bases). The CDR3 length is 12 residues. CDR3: CASSPLGREPNF. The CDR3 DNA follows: TGTGCCAGCAGTCCCCTCGGACGGGAACCGAATTTT.

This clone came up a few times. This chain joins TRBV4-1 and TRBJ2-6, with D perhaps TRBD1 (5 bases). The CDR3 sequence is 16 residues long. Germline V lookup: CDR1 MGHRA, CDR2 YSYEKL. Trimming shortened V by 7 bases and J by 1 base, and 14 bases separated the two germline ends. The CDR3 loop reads CASKHGASSGANVLTF. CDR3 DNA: TGCGCCAGCAAACATGGGGCATCGTCTGGGGCCAACGTCCTGACTTTC.

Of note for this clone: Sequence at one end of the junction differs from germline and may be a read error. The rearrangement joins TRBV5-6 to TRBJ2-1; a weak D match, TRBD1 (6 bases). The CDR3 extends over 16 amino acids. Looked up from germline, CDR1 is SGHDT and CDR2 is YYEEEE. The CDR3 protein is CASSLNTGTPTMSSHF. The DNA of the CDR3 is TGTGCCAGCAGCTTGAATACAGGGACCCCTACAATGAGCAGCCACTTC.

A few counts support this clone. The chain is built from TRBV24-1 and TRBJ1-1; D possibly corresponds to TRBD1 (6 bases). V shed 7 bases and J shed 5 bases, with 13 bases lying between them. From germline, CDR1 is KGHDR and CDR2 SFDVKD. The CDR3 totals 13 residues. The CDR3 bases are TGTGCCACCAGACAGGGAAGTAGGACTGAAGCTTTCTTT. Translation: CATRQGSRTEAFF.

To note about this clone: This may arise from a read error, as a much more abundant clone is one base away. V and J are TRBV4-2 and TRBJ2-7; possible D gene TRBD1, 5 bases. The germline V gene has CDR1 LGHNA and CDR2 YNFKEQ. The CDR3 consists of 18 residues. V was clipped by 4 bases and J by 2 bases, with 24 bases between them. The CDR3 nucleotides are TGTGCCAGCAGCCGGAACAGGATGGAGTGTGCCCCTACCTACGAGCAGTACTTC. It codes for CASSRNRMECAPTYEQYF.